The rows below give T cell receptor beta chains drawn from one sample of a study of persistence of HIV-infected CD4 T cells. No antigen has been assigned to these receptors. The method was immunoSEQ multiplex PCR; TCRdb's version includes in-frame clones alone and lacks a portion of them. Among about 43,000 clones listed, 89% were seen once. Sequenced material: CD4+ T cells sorted from PBMCs after roughly 18-hour stimulation, taken from a patient who received antiretroviral therapy. The receptors were gathered from an adult man with HIV who was CMV-seropositive. Both conserved end residues are part of each CDR3. D genes are given only for firm matches. Rows may omit the clone size; those that give it use once, few, many or a size class.

clone_size d_call j_call v_call cdr3_nt cdr3_aa
. . TRBJ2-2 TRBV27 TGTGCCAGCAGTCAGGGAACGGCCGGGGAGCTGTTTTTT CASSQGTAGELFF
. . TRBJ2-7 TRBV2 TGTGCCAGCAGTGAGGACACAATATACGAGCAGTACTTC CASSEDTIYEQYF
. . TRBJ2-1 TRBV6-5 TGTGCCAGCAGTTACTCTTATCTAGTCCTCAATGAGCAGTTCTTC CASSYSYLVLNEQFF
. TRBD1 TRBJ1-6 TRBV29-1 TGCAGCGCCAGAGAGGGACAGCTTAATTCACCCCTCCACTTT CSAREGQLNSPLHF
. . TRBJ1-2 TRBV19 TGTGCCAGTAGTACCTCAGCGACCCTTAACTATGGCTACGCCTTC CASSTSATLNYGYAF
. TRBD1 TRBJ2-7 TRBV10-3 TGTGCCATCAGCCCCGGACAGGGCTCCTACGAGCAGTACTTC CAISPGQGSYEQYF
few . TRBJ1-3 TRBV2 TGTGCCAGCAGTGAAGCGCCGCCTTACTCTGGAAACACCATATATTTT CASSEAPPYSGNTIYF
once . TRBJ1-3 TRBV2 TGTGCCAGCAGTGAAATGGGGGGCGGAGGAAACACCATATATTTT CASSEMGGGGNTIYF
. . TRBJ1-4 TRBV28 TGTGCCAGCAGATTCTCGAACGTGGAAAAACTGTTTTTT CASRFSNVEKLFF
. TRBD1 TRBJ2-2 TRBV29-1 TGCAGCGTTTATAGGACAGGGTCGAACACCGGGGAGCTGTTTTTT CSVYRTGSNTGELFF
. . TRBJ2-1 TRBV3-1/TRBV3-2 TGTGCCAGCAGCCAAGATGTTCGGGGAGGCGGGAATGAGCAGTTCTTC CASSQDVRGGGNEQFF
. . TRBJ2-3 TRBV2 TGTGCCAGCAGTGAACAGGGGGGGGAAGGGTTCACAGATACGCAGTATTTT CASSEQGGEGFTDTQYF
. TRBD2 TRBJ2-3 TRBV4-1 TGCGCCAGCAGCCAAGGTAGCGGGGACCGCACAGATACGCAGTATTTT CASSQGSGDRTDTQYF
. TRBD1 TRBJ2-5 TRBV2 TGTGCCAGCAGAGTCCGACAGGGGGCGCGCGAGACCCAGTACTTC CASRVRQGARETQYF
. . TRBJ2-7 TRBV6-1 TGTGCCAGCAGTGAAGCCGGTTGGCGGGCCAAGTACTACGAGCAGTACTTC CASSEAGWRAKYYEQYF
. TRBD1 TRBJ1-1 TRBV5-1 TGCGCCAGCAGCTTGTCTGGACAGGGGTCGGAAGCTTTCTTT CASSLSGQGSEAFF
few . TRBJ2-7 TRBV4-1 TGCGCCAGCAGCCAAGAAGGGGGGTCCAGTAGCTCCTACGAGCAGTACTTC CASSQEGGSSSSYEQYF
. . TRBJ1-4 TRBV19 TGTGCCAGTAGTACCCCTGTATTTGCCAATGAAAAACTGTTTTTT CASSTPVFANEKLFF
. TRBD1 TRBJ1-2 TRBV27 TGTGCCAGCAGTCCGCGAAGGGACAGCCTGTATGGCTACACCTTC CASSPRRDSLYGYTF
. . TRBJ1-6 TRBV9 TGTGCCAGCAGCGTAGACACGTGGGAATCACCCCTCCACTTT CASSVDTWESPLHF
. . TRBJ2-6 TRBV7-9 TGTGCCAGCAGCTCACAGGTCTCTGGGGCCAACGTCCTGACTTTC CASSSQVSGANVLTF
. TRBD1 TRBJ1-1 TRBV19 TGTGCCAGTAGAGTCGCCGGGACAGGGGGCGCTGAAGCTTTCTTT CASRVAGTGGAEAFF
. . TRBJ1-6 TRBV27 TGTGCCAGCAGTTTTGCGGGGTATAATTCACCCCTCCACTTT CASSFAGYNSPLHF
. . TRBJ1-1 TRBV2 TGTGCCAGCAAGTATCGGCCGGAGGACACTGAAGCTTTCTTT CASKYRPEDTEAFF
. . TRBJ1-6 TRBV6-5 TGTGCCAGCAGTTACTCGGGCCTCGGAGGGAATTCACCCCTCCACTTT CASSYSGLGGNSPLHF
. . TRBJ2-3 TRBV29-1 TGCAGCGTATGTGTTCCGGGACTCGCGAAAGATACGCAGTATTTT CSVCVPGLAKDTQYF
. . TRBJ1-5 TRBV30 TGTGCCTGGAGTAGGGGGGCCAATCAGCCCCAGCATTTT CAWSRGANQPQHF
. . TRBJ1-1 TRBV19 TGTGCCAGTAGTGTCCGGGGCCCGAACACTGAAGCTTTCTTT CASSVRGPNTEAFF
. . TRBJ1-3 TRBV4-1 TGCGCCAGCAGCCAAGATCGCGGGGCCGGCACCATATATTTT CASSQDRGAGTIYF
. TRBD1 TRBJ1-5 TRBV6-1 TGTGCCAGCAGTGAACGCGTATATAAGCCAGGGGGACTAGATCAGCCCCAGCATTTT CASSERVYKPGGLDQPQHF
. . TRBJ2-2 TRBV2 TGTGCCAGCAGACGGGGATACACCGGGGAGCTGTTTTTT CASRRGYTGELFF
. . TRBJ1-5 TRBV27 TGTGCCAGCATGAAGACGTTTGATCAGCCCCAGCATTTT CASMKTFDQPQHF
. . TRBJ1-2 TRBV10-3 TGTGCCATCAGTGAGTCAAATGGCCCTGATGGCTACACCTTC CAISESNGPDGYTF
. . TRBJ1-2 TRBV24-1 TGTGCCACCAGTGGCCAGGGGTATGGCTACACCTTC CATSGQGYGYTF
. . TRBJ2-5 TRBV24-1 TGTGCCACCAGTGAATTCGAGACCCAGTACTTC CATSEFETQYF
. . TRBJ2-7 TRBV29-1 TGCAGCGTGGCCAAAGCTTTTTCCTACGAGCAGTACTTC CSVAKAFSYEQYF
. TRBD1 TRBJ1-6 TRBV28 TGTGCCAGCAGGCCGGGACAGAATAATTCACCCCTCCACTTT CASRPGQNNSPLHF
. . TRBJ2-1 TRBV11-2 TGTGCCAGCAGCTTAGGGGCCAGCTACAATGAGCAGTTCTTC CASSLGASYNEQFF
medium-sized . TRBJ1-1 TRBV12-3/TRBV12-4 TGTGCCAGCATGGACAGTATGAACACTGAAGCTTTCTTT CASMDSMNTEAFF